This T cell receptor (beta chain) appears in the sequencing data of a study of shared clonotypes between healthy human individuals. Negatively enriched CD4+ T cells were divided by CD45RA into naive and memory. Generated by immunoSEQ multiplex PCR, the TCRdb table keeps only in-frame clones and is missing some. Of about 600,000 clones listed, 97% are singletons. V lost 10 bases and J lost 4, with 10 bases in between. Germline V gives CDR1 ENHRY, CDR2 SYGVKD. The CDR3 extends over 11 amino acids. This receptor was obtained from a woman in her 30s in good health. Sequenced: naive CD4+ T cells sorted from blood. Subset here: CD45RA+ positively selected. This chain connects TRBV10-3 to TRBJ1-1, with D hard to call. The DNA of the CDR3 is TGTGCCACCCGGTGGCGCACTGAAGCTTTCTTT. Translating it yields CATRWRTEAFF.